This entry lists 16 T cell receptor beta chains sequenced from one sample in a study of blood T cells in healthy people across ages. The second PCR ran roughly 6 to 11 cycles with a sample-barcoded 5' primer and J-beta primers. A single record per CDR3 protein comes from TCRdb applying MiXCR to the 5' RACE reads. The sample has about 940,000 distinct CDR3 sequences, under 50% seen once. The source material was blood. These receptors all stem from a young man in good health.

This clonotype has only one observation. CDR3 residues: CASSDAGVPTGELFF. For the CDR3, the DNA is TGTGCCAGCAGTGACGCGGGGGTTCCCACCGGGGAGCTGTTTTTT. V is TRBV6-4 and J is TRBJ2-2, with TRBD2 matching 7 bases. With 2 bases clipped from V and 4 bases from J, the junction kept 4 bases outside the gene matches. The CDR3 extends over 15 amino acids. Looked up from germline, CDR1 is MRHNA and CDR2 is SNTAGT.

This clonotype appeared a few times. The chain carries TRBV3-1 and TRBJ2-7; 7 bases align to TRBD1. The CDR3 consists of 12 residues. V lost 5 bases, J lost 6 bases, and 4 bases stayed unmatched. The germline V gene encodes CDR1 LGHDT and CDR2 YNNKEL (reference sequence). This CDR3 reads CASSTGALEQYF. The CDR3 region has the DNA TGTGCCAGCAGCACAGGGGCCCTCGAGCAGTACTTC.

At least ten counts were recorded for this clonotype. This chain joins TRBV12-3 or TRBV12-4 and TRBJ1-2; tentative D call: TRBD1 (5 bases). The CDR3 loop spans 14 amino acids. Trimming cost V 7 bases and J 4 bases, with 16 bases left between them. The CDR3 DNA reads TGTGCCAGCAACGAACAGACAGTCTTCTATGGCTACACCTTC. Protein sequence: CASNEQTVFYGYTF.

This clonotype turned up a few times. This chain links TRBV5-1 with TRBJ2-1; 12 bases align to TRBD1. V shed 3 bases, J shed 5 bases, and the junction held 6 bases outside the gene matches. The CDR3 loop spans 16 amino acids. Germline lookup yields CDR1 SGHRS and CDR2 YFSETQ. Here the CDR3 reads CASSWLGTGGHNEQFF. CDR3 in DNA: TGCGCCAGCAGCTGGCTCGGGACAGGGGGCCACAATGAGCAGTTCTTC.

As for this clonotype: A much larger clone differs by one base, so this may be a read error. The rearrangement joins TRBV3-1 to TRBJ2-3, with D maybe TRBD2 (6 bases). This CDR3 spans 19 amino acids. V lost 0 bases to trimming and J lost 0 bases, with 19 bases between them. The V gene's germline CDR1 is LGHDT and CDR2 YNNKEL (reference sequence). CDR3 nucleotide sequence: TGTGCCAGCAGCCAAGAGATGGCTAGCGAGGCCTCTAGCACAGATACGCAGTATTTT. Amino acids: CASSQEMASEASSTDTQYF.

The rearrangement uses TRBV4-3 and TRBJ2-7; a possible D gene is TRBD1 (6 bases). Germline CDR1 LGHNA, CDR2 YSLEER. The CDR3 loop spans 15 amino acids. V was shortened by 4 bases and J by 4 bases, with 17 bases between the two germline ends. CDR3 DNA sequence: TGCGCCAGCAGCCCGGGACAACGGGGAAGGTACGAGCAGTACTTC. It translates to CASSPGQRGRYEQYF.

In DNA form, the CDR3 reads TGTGCCAGCAGCTTTTCGTCCGGGGCTAATGAAAAACTGTTTTTT. Translated, it gives CASSFSSGANEKLFF. This chain links TRBV7-9 with TRBJ1-4; D is uncertain. V shed 3 bases and J shed 3 bases, with 11 bases lying between them. This CDR3 spans 15 amino acids. The germline V gene encodes CDR1 SEHNR and CDR2 FQNEAQ (reference sequence). Variable domain in full (rest from reference TRBV7-9 and TRBJ1-4): DTGVSQNPRHKITKRGQNVTFRCDPISEHNRLYWYRQTLGQGPEFLTYFQNEAQLEKSRLLSDRFSAERPKGSFSTLEIQRTEQGDSAMYLCASSFSSGANEKLFFGSGTQLSVL.

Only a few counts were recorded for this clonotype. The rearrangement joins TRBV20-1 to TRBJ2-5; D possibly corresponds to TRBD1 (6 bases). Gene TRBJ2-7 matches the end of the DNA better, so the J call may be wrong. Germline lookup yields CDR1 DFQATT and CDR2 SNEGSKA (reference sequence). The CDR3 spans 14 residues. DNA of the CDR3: TGCAGTGCTCGCCCGCCGGACAGTAGTGGCGAGCAGTACTTC. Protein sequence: CSARPPDSSGEQYF.

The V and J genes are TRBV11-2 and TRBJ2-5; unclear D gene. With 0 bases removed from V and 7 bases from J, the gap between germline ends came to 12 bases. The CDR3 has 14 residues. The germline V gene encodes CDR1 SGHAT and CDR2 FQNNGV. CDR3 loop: CASSLERYVGTQYF. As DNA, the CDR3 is TGTGCCAGCAGCTTAGAACGCTATGTCGGGACCCAGTACTTC.

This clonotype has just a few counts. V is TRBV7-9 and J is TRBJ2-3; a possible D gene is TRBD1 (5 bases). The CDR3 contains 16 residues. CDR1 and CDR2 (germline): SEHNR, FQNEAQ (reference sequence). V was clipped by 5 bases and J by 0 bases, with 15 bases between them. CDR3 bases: TGTGCCAGCAGCGTCGTGCAGGGATCTAGCACAGATACGCAGTATTTT. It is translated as CASSVVQGSSTDTQYF.

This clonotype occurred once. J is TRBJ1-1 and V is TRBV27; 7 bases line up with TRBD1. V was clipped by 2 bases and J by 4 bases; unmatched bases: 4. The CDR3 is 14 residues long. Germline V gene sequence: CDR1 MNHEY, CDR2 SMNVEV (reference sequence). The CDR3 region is CASSLRGDSTEAFF. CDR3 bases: TGTGCCAGCAGTTTACGAGGGGACAGCACTGAAGCTTTCTTT.

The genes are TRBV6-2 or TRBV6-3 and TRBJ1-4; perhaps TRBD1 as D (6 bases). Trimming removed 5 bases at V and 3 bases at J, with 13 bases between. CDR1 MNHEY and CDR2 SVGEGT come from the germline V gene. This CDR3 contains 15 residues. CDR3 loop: CASSDPTGPNEKLFF. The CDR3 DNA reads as TGTGCCAGCAGTGACCCGACAGGACCTAATGAAAAACTGTTTTTT.

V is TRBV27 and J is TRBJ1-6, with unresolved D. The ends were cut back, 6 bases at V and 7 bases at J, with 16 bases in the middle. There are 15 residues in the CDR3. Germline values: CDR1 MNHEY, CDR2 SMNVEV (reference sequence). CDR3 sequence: CASSPQSIANSPLHF. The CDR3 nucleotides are TGTGCCAGCAGCCCCCAAAGTATCGCCAATTCACCCCTCCACTTT.

The CDR3 is CASSLGSAGSTDTQYF. The DNA of the CDR3 is TGTGCCAGCAGCTTAGGATCGGCAGGGAGCACAGATACGCAGTATTTT. The chain joins TRBV7-9 to TRBJ2-3, with D tentatively TRBD1 (5 bases). Trimming took 1 base from V and 0 from J, leaving 11 bases between them. CDR3 size: 16 residues. CDR1 is SEHNR and CDR2 is FQNEAQ in the germline V gene (reference sequence). The entire variable domain, with the rest obtained from reference TRBV7-9 and TRBJ2-3, is as follows: DTGVSQNPRHKITKRGQNVTFRCDPISEHNRLYWYRQTLGQGPEFLTYFQNEAQLEKSRLLSDRFSAERPKGSFSTLEIQRTEQGDSAMYLCASSLGSAGSTDTQYFGPGTRLTVL.

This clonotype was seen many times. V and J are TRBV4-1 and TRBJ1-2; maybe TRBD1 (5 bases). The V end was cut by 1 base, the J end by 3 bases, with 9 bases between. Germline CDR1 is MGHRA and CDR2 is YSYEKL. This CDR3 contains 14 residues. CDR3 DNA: TGCGCCAGCAGCCAAGTGGGACTAGACTATGGCTACACCTTC. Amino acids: CASSQVGLDYGYTF.

The CDR3 DNA reads TGCGCCAGCAGCTTGGGAGTCATCGGCGAGACCCAGTACTTC. Protein sequence: CASSLGVIGETQYF. The chain combines TRBV5-1 with TRBJ2-5; D gene ambiguous. With 0 bases removed from V and 5 bases from J, the gap between germline ends came to 11 bases. This CDR3 comprises 14 residues. The germline V gene has CDR1 SGHRS and CDR2 YFSETQ.